A single sample is the source of the 3 T cell receptor beta chains below, sequenced in a study of blood T cell repertoires in COVID-19. The assay was immunoSEQ multiplex PCR, and TCRdb's table has in-frame clones only and misses some. The sample contains 300,000 to 400,000 clones, about 87% of which appear only once. Sequencing input: peripheral blood. The receptors come from a woman between 55 and 75 years old with COVID-19, enrolled during active disease.

This clone was detected once. The chain recombines TRBV11-1 with TRBJ2-1; D is unresolved. The CDR3 contains 14 residues. Per the germline V gene, CDR1 is SGHAT and CDR2 is FQDESV (reference sequence). The V end lost 5 bases, the J end lost 1 base, and 9 bases lay between the germline ends. As DNA, the CDR3 is TGTGCCAGCAGCGCCGGCGGTTCCTACAATGAGCAGTTCTTC. Protein sequence: CASSAGGSYNEQFF.

The CDR3 DNA reads as TGTGCCAGCAGTTGGGACAGGGCTTACTATGGCTACACCTTC. It yields the protein CASSWDRAYYGYTF. The chain couples TRBV2 to TRBJ1-2, with TRBD1 matching over 9 bases. The CDR3 has 14 residues. V was clipped by 5 bases and J by 3 bases; unmatched bases: 4. The germline V gene has CDR1 SNHLY and CDR2 FYNNEI. The variable domain in full, with the rest retrieved from reference TRBV2 and TRBJ1-2, is EPEVTQTPSHQVTQMGQEVILRCVPISNHLYFYWYRQILGQKVEFLVSFYNNEISEKSEIFDDQFSVERPDGSNFTLKIRSTKLEDSAMYFCASSWDRAYYGYTFGSGTRLTVV.

This clone appeared a few times. The rearrangement joins TRBV5-1 to TRBJ1-3; the match to TRBD1 covers 7 bases. The CDR3 is 15 residues long. CDR1 and CDR2 from the germline V gene are SGHRS and YFSETQ. V lost 0 bases and J lost 3; bases outside the gene matches: 3. Written as DNA, the CDR3 is TGCGCCAGCAGCTTGGGACAGGGCTATGGAAACACCATATATTTT. Translating gives CASSLGQGYGNTIYF.